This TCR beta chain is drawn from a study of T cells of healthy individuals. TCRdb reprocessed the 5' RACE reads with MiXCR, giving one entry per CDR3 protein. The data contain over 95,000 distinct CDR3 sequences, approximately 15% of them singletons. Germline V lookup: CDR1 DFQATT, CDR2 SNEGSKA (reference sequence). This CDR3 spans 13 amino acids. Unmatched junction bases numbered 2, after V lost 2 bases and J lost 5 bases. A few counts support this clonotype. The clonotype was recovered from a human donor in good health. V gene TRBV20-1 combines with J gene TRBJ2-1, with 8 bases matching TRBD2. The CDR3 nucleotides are TGCAGTGCTAGACAGCGGGGGAACAATGAGCAGTTCTTC. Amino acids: CSARQRGNNEQFF.